The T cell receptor (beta chain) described here comes from a study of regulatory T cells in long-lasting Graves disease. Study in general: Positivity for TSH receptor antibodies plus over 5 years of antithyroid drugs meant persistent Graves' disease.

This sample's time point: persistent/refractory GD, antithyroid drugs over 5 years with positive TRAb. Extracted RNA from PBMCs served as the source of the TCR library. The CDR3 runs 16 residues. CDR1 and CDR2 (germline): SNHLY, FYNNEI. The V and J ends lost 7 bases and 5 bases, in that order; junction bases with no gene match: 12. This clonotype was recorded many times. Its antigen is not identified. Building the TCR beta libraries relied on iRepertoire HTBI primers, and CDR3 regions underwent Arm-PCR. One entry per CDR3 protein, called by TCRdb with MiXCR from the multiplex PCR reads. The sample comprises about 430,000 distinct CDR3 sequences, about 21% of which are singletons, and roughly an eighth rests with the top ten. Whole-study findings and limits: TRBV28, TRBJ1-2 and TRBJ2-5 emerged as the favored segments in persistent disease.

The sample in question was peripheral blood mononuclear cells (PBMCs), obtained when the disease was refractory, from a patient treated with antithyroid drugs. The receptor comes from a female donor with Graves disease. V usage is TRBV2 and J usage is TRBJ2-5; 11 positions agree with TRBD2. The CDR3 region is CASTLGVAGGGETQYF. The CDR3 coding sequence is TGTGCCAGCACCCTGGGAGTAGCGGGAGGGGGGGAGACCCAGTACTTC.